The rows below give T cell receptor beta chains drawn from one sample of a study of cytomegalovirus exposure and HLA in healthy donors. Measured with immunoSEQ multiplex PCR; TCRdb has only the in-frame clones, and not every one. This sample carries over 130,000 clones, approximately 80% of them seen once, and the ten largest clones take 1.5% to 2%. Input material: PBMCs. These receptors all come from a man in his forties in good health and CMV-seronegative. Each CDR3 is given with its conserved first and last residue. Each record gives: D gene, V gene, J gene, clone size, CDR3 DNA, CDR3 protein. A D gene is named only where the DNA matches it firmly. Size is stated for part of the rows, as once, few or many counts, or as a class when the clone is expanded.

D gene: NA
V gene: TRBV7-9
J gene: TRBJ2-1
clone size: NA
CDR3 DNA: TGTGCCAGCAGCTTAGGGCCTAGTAAACAGGCTGAGCAGTTCTTC
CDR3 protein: CASSLGPSKQAEQFF

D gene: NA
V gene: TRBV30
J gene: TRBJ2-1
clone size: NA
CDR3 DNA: TGTGCCTGGAGCGTCAGTGCTGGGCTGGAGCAGTTCTTC
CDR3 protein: CAWSVSAGLEQFF

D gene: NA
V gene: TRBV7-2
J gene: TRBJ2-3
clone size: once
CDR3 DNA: TGTGCCAGCAGCATCCCGGGCACAGATACGCAGTATTTT
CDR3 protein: CASSIPGTDTQYF

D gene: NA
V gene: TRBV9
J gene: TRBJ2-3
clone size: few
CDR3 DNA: TGTGCCAGCAGCGATAGCCAGTTCCTTTTCGAGTCCACAGATACGCAGTATTTT
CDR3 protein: CASSDSQFLFESTDTQYF

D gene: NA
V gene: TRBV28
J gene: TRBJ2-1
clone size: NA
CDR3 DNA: TGTGCCAGCAGTTTTCGACCAGCGAGAGTGGCCTCCTACAATGAGCAGTTCTTC
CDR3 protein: CASSFRPARVASYNEQFF

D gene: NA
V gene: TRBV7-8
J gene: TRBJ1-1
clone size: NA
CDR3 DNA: TGTGCCAGCACCCATGGGGAGCTGGCTGAAGCTTTCTTT
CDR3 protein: CASTHGELAEAFF

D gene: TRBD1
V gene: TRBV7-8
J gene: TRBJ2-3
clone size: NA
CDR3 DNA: TGTGCCAGCAGCTTCCGGGACAGGTTCACAGATACGCAGTATTTT
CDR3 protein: CASSFRDRFTDTQYF

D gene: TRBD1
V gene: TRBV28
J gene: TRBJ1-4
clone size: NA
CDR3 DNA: TGTGCCAGCAATACCCAGGGGGCAAATGAAAAACTGTTTTTT
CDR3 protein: CASNTQGANEKLFF

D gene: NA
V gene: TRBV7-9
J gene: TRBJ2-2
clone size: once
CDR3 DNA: TGTGCCAGCAGCCCCGCCTCTCTCAGCACCGGGGAGCTGTTTTTT
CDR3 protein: CASSPASLSTGELFF

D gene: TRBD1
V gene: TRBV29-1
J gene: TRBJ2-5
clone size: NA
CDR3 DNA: TGCAGCTTACCCCACGGGACAGGCCCGTACCAAGAGACCCAGTACTTC
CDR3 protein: CSLPHGTGPYQETQYF

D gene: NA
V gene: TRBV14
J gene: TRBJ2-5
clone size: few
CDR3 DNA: TGTGCCAGCAGCCAGAGGTCCCGGCTAAAAGAGACCCAGTACTTC
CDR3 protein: CASSQRSRLKETQYF

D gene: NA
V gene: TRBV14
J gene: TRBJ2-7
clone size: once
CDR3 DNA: TGTGCCAGCAGCCAACATACAGGGAACTCCTACGAGCAGTACTTC
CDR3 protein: CASSQHTGNSYEQYF